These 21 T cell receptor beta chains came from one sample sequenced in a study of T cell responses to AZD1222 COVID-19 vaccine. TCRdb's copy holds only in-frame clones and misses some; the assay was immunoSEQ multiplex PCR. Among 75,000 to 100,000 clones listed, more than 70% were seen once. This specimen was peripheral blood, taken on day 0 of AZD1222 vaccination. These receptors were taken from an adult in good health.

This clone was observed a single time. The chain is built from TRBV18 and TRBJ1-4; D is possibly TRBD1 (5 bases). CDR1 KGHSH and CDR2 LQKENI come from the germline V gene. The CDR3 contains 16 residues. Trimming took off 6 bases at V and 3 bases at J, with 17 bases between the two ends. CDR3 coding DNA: TGTGCCAGCTCCCTCATGGCGGGGGTAGCTAATGAAAAACTGTTTTTT. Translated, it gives CASSLMAGVANEKLFF.

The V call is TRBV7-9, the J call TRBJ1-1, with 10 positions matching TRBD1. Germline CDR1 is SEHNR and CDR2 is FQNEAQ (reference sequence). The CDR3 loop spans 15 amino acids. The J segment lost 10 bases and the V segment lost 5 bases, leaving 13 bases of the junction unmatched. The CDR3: CASSPGTDRGRTAFF. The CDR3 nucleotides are TGTGCCAGCAGCCCGGGGACCGACAGGGGGCGAACAGCTTTCTTT.

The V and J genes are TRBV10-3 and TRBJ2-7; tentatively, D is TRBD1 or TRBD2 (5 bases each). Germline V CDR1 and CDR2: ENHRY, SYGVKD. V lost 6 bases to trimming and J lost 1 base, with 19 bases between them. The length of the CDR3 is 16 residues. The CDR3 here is CAIRIGTLERSYEQYF. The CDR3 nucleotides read TGTGCCATCAGGATCGGGACCCTCGAAAGGTCCTACGAGCAGTACTTC.

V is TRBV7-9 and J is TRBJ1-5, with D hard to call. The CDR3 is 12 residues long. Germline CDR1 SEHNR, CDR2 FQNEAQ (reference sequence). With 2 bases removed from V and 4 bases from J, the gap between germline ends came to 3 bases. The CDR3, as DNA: TGTGCCAGCAGCTTATTTAATCAGCCCCAGCATTTT. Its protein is CASSLFNQPQHF.

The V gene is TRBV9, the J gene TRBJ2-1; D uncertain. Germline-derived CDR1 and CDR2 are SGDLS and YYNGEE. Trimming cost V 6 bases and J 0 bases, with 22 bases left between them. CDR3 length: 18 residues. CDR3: CASTPSWATESSYNEQFF. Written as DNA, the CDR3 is TGTGCCAGCACCCCCAGTTGGGCTACGGAAAGCTCCTACAATGAGCAGTTCTTC.

The CDR3 region has the DNA TGTGCCAGCAGCATGGGACTAGCGGAGGGGCAAGAGACCCAGTACTTC. Its translation is CASSMGLAEGQETQYF. The chain employs TRBV5-5 and TRBJ2-5; TRBD2 matches at 11 bases. The V segment lost 4 bases and the J segment 2 bases; nucleotides outside the gene matches: 7. Germline V gene lookup returns CDR1 SGHKS and CDR2 YYEKEE (reference sequence). The CDR3 contains 16 residues.

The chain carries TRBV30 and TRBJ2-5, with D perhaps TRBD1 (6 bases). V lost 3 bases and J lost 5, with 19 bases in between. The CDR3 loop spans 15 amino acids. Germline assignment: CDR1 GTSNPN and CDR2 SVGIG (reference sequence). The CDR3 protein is CAWRVGRGAAETQYF. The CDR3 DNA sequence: TGTGCCTGGAGGGTAGGCAGGGGAGCGGCGGAGACCCAGTACTTC. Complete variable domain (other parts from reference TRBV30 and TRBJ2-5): SQTIHQWPATLVQPVGSPLSLECTVEGTSNPNLYWYRQAAGRGLQLLFYSVGIGQISSEVPQNLSASRPQDRQFILSSKKLLLSDSGFYLCAWRVGRGAAETQYFGPGTRLLVL.

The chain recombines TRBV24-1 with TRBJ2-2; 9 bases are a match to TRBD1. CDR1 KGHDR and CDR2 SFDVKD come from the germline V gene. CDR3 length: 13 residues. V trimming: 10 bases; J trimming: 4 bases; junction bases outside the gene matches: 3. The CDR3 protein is CATGTGSTGELFF. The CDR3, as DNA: TGTGCCACAGGGACAGGGTCCACCGGGGAGCTGTTTTTT.

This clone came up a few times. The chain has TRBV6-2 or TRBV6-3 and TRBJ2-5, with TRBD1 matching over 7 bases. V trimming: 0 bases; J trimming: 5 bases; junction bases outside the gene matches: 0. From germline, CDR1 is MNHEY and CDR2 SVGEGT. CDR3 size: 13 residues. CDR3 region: CASSYSDRETQYF. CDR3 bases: TGTGCCAGCAGTTACTCGGACAGGGAGACCCAGTACTTC.

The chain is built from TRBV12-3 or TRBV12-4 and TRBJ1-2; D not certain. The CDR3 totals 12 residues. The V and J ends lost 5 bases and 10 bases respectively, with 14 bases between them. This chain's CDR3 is CASSPRGIPYTF. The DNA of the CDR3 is TGTGCCAGCAGTCCTCGGGGAATTCCCTACACCTTC.

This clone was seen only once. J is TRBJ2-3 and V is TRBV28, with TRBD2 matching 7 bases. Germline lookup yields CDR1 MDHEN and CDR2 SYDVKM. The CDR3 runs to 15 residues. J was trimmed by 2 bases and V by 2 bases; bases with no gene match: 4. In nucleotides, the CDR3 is TGTGCCAGCAGTTTAGCGGGGGACCTCACAGATACGCAGTATTTT. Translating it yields CASSLAGDLTDTQYF.

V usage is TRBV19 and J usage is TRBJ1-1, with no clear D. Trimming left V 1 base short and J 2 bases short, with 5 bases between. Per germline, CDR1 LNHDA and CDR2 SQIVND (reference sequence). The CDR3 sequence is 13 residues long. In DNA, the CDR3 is TGTGCCAGTAGTATAGGGGGAAACACTGAAGCTTTCTTT. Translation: CASSIGGNTEAFF.

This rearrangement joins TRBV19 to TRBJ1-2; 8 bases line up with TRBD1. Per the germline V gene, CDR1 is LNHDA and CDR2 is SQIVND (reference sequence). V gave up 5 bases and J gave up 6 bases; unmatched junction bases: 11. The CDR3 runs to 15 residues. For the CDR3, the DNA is TGTGCCAGTAGTGATACAGGGGGGCGATGGAATGGCTACACCTTC. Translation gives CASSDTGGRWNGYTF. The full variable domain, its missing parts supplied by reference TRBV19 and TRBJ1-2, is DGGITQSPKYLFRKEGQNVTLSCEQNLNHDAMYWYRQDPGQGLRLIYYSQIVNDFQKGDIAEGYSVSREKKESFPLTVTSAQKNPTAFYLCASSDTGGRWNGYTFGSGTRLTVV.

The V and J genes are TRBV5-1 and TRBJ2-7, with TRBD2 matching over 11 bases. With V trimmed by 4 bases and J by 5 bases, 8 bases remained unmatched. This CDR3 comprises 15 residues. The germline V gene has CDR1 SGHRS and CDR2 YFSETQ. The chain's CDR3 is CASSIASGGIDEQYF. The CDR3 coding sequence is TGCGCCAGCAGCATTGCTAGCGGGGGGATCGACGAGCAGTACTTC.

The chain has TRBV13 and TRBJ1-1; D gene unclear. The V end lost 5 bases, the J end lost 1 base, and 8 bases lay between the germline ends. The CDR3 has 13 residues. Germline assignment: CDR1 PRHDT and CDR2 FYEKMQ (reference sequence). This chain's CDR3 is CASSPDQNTEAFF. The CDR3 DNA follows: TGTGCCAGCAGCCCGGACCAGAACACTGAAGCTTTCTTT.

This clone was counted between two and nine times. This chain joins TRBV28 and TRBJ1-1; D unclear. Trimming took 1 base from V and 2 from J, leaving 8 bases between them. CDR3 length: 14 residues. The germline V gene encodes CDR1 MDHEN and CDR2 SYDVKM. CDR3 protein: CASSLYVGNTEAFF. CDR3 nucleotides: TGTGCCAGCAGTTTATACGTGGGAAACACTGAAGCTTTCTTT.

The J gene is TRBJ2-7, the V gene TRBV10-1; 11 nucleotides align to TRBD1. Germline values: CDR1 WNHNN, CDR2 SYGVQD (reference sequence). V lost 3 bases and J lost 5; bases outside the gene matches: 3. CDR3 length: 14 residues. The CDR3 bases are TGCGCCAGCAGTGATCGGGACAGGGGGAACGAGCAGTACTTC. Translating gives CASSDRDRGNEQYF.

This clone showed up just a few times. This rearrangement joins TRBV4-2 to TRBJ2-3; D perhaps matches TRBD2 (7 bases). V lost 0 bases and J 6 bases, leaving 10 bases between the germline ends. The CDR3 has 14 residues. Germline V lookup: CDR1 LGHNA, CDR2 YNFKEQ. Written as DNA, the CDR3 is TGTGCCAGCAGCCAAGACAGGGGAGGGGATACGCAGTATTTT. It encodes CASSQDRGGDTQYF.

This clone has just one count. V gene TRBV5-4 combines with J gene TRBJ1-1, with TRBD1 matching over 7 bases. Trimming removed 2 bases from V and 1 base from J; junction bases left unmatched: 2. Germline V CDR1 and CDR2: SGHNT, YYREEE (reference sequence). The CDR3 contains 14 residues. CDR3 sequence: CASSLQGPNTEAFF. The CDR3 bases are TGTGCCAGCAGCTTACAGGGGCCGAACACTGAAGCTTTCTTT. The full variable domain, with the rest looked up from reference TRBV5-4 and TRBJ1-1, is ETGVTQSPTHLIKTRGQQVTLRCSSQSGHNTVSWYQQALGQGPQFIFQYYREEENGRGNFPPRFSGLQFPNYSSELNVNALELDDSALYLCASSLQGPNTEAFFGQGTRLTVV.

The CDR3 loop reads CASSLNRGLGIQYF. CDR3 sequence (DNA): TGTGCCAGCAGCTTGAACAGGGGGCTCGGCATTCAGTACTTC. The chain couples TRBV5-4 to TRBJ2-4; 9 nucleotides match TRBD1. This CDR3 spans 14 amino acids. CDR1 and CDR2 from the germline V gene are SGHNT and YYREEE (reference sequence). V dropped 1 base and J dropped 9; count of bases not matched to a gene: 5.

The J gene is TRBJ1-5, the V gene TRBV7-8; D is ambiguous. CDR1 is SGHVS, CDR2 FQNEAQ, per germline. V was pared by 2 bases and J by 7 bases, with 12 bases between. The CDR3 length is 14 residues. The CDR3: CASSLSRESQPQHF. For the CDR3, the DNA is TGTGCCAGCAGCTTATCGAGGGAATCCCAGCCCCAGCATTTT. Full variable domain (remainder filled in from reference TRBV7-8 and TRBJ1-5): GAGVSQSPRYKVAKRGQDVALRCDPISGHVSLFWYQQALGQGPEFLTYFQNEAQLDKSGLPSDRFFAERPEGSVSTLKIQRTQQEDSAVYLCASSLSRESQPQHFGDGTRLSIL.